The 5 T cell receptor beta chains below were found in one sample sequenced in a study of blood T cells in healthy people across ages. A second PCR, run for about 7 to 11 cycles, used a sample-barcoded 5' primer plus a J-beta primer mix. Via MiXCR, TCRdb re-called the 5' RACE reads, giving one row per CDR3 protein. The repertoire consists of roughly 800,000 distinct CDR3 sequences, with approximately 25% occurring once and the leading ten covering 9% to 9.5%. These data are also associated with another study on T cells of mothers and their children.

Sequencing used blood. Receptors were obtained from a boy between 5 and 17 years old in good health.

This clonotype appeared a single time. The CDR3 spells CATSGRGPYGVYCTEAFF. Here the CDR3 DNA reads TGTGCCACCAGTGGCCGCGGACCGTATGGGGTATATTGCACTGAAGCTTTCTTT. The chain combines TRBV24-1 with TRBJ1-1; D is undetermined. With 5 bases removed from V and 4 bases from J, the gap between germline ends came to 25 bases. Per the germline V gene, CDR1 is KGHDR and CDR2 is SFDVKD. The CDR3 spans 18 residues.

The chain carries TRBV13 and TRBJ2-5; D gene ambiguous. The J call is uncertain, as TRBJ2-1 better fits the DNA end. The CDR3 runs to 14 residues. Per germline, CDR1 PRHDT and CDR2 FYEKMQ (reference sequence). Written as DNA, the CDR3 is TGTGCCAGCAGCTTACCCGCTTCCACGGGTGAGCAGTTCTTC. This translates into CASSLPASTGEQFF.

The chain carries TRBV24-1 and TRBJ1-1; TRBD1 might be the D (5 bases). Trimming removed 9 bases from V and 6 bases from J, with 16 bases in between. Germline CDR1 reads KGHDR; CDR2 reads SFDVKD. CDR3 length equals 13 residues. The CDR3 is CATGRGDGSEAFF. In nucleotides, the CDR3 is TGTGCCACCGGCCGGGGGGATGGGTCTGAAGCTTTCTTT.

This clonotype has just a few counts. DNA for the CDR3: TGTGCCAGCAGTGAAGCTCAGGGGGCATTGATATCAGATACGCAGTATTTT. Its protein product is CASSEAQGALISDTQYF. The chain carries TRBV2 and TRBJ2-3, with 8 bases lining up with TRBD1. CDR3 length: 17 residues. Per the germline V gene, CDR1 is SNHLY and CDR2 is FYNNEI. The ends lost 0 bases at V and 4 bases at J; junction bases unmatched: 9. Full variable domain (missing parts from reference TRBV2 and TRBJ2-3): EPEVTQTPSHQVTQMGQEVILRCVPISNHLYFYWYRQILGQKVEFLVSFYNNEISEKSEIFDDQFSVERPDGSNFTLKIRSTKLEDSAMYFCASSEAQGALISDTQYFGPGTRLTVL.

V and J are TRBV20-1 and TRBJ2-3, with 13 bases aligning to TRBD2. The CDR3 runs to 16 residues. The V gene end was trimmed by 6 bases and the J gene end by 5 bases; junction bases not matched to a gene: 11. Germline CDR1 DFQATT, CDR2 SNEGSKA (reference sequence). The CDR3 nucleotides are TGCAGTGCCAGAAAACTAGCGGGGGGGTCGTTAGATACGCAGTATTTT. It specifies CSARKLAGGSLDTQYF.